The clone carrying this T cell receptor (beta chain) was observed a single time. The antigen is unknown. Unique molecular identifiers were incorporated during preparation of the TCRbeta library. MiXCR, applied by TCRdb to the PCR reads, yields one record per CDR3 protein. The table lists a few hundred thousand distinct CDR3 sequences, 11% of them singletons. This entry belongs to a study of T-cell reconstitution after alpha-beta-depleted transplantation in children. General study results and limits: Several patients had high TCRbeta diversity at day 60; it came from surviving recipient T cells and thymic progenitors. T-cell counts and diversity were attributed mostly to newly produced T cells one year after transplant.

Germline lookup yields CDR1 ENHRY and CDR2 SYGVKD. Unmatched junction bases numbered 10, after V lost 10 bases and J lost 6 bases. The CDR3 totals 15 residues. This clonotype was sampled from a child under two years old with acute myeloid leukemia, due to receive a stem cell transplant. The specimen was PBMCs, collected before TCRalphabeta/CD19-depleted stem cell transplant. This chain joins TRBV10-3 and TRBJ2-2; 11 bases fit TRBD1. The chain's CDR3 is CANRGDRGDAGELFF. Here the CDR3 DNA reads TGTGCCAACAGGGGGGACAGGGGGGACGCCGGGGAGCTGTTTTTT.